The following is a TCR beta chain sequence with its context. Antigen: not known. The data belong to a study of OX40 agonist ivuxolimab in advanced cancers. Study-level background: Patients in dose escalation had liver, melanoma, kidney or head and neck cancers.

Repertoires were generated with immunoSEQ multiplex PCR, while TCRdb's copy carries only in-frame clones and drops some. The sample contains roughly 60,000 clones, about 94% of which appear only once. General study results and limits: Relative to CD4+, CD8+ T cells held more expanded clones on average.

Germline V lookup: CDR1 DFQATT, CDR2 SNEGSKA (reference sequence). Trimming cost V 8 bases and J 6 bases, with 12 bases left between them. This CDR3 region has 11 residues. The sequenced sample was CD4+ or CD8+ T cells sorted from blood, obtained in a trial of the OX40 agonist ivuxolimab. The chain is built from TRBV20-1 and TRBJ2-3; weak D call: TRBD2 (6 bases). The TCR originated in an adult with an advanced solid tumor such as melanoma, head and neck, liver or kidney cancer. CDR3 coding DNA: TGCAGTCTACCGGAGGGGGATACGCAGTATTTT. The encoded protein is CSLPEGDTQYF.